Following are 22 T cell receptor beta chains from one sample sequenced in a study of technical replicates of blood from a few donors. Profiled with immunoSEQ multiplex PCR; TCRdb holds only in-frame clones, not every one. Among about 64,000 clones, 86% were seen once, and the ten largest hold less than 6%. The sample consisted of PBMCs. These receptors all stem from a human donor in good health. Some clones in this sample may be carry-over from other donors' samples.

The CDR3 loop is CASSLGLAFVGELFF. The CDR3 region has the DNA TGCGCCAGCAGCCTTGGGCTAGCGTTTGTCGGGGAGCTGTTTTTT. The chain carries TRBV5-1 and TRBJ2-2, with D possibly being TRBD2 (6 bases). The germline gives CDR1 SGHRS, CDR2 YFSETQ. The V end was cut by 4 bases, the J end by 7 bases, with 17 bases between. The length of the CDR3 is 15 residues. Drawing the rest from reference TRBV5-1 and TRBJ2-2, the complete variable domain is KAGVTQTPRYLIKTRGQQVTLSCSPISGHRSVSWYQQTPGQGLQFLFEYFSETQRNKGNFPGRFSGRQFSNSRSEMNVSTLELGDSALYLCASSLGLAFVGELFFGEGSRLTVL.

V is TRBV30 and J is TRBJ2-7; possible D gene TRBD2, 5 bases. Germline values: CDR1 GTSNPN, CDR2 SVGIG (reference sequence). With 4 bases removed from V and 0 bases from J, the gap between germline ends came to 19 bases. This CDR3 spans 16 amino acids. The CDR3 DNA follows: TGTGCCTGGAACAGACGGAGAGGGCTTAACTCCTACGAGCAGTACTTC. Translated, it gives CAWNRRRGLNSYEQYF.

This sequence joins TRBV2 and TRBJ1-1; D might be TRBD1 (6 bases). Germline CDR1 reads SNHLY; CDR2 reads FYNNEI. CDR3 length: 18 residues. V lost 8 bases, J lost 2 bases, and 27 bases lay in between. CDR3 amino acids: CASLKGGLDRRENTEAFF. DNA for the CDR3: TGTGCCAGCCTCAAAGGGGGACTAGACAGGAGAGAAAACACTGAAGCTTTCTTT.

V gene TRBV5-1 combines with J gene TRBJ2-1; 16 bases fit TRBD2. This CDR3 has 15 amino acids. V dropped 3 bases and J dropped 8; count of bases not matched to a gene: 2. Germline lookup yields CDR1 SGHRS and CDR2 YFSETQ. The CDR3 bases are TGCGCCAGCAGCTCAGGGACTAGCGGGGGGGATGAGCAGTTCTTC. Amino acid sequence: CASSSGTSGGDEQFF.

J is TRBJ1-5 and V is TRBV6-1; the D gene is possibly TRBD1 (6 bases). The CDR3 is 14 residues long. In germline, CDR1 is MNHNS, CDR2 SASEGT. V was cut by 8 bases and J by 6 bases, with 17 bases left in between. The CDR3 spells CASSGDRGGQPQHF. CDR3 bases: TGTGCCAGCTCCGGGGACCGAGGGGGTCAGCCCCAGCATTTT.

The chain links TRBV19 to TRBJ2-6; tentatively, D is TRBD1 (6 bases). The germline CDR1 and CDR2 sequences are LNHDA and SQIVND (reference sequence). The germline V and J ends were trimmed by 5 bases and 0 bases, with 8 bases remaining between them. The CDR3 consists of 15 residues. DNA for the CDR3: TGTGCCAGTAGTTGGGGGCTCTCTGGGGCCAACGTCCTGACTTTC. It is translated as CASSWGLSGANVLTF.

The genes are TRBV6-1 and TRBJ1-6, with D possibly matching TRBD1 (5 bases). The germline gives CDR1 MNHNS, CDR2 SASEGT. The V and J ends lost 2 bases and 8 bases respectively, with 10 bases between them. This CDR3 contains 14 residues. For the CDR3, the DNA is TGTGCCAGCAGTGAACTGGTGACAGATTCACCCCTCCACTTT. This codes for CASSELVTDSPLHF.

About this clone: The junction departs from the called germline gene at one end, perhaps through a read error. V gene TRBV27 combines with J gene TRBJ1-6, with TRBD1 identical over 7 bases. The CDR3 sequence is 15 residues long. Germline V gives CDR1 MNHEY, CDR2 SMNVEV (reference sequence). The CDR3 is CASGFGTDYNSPLHF. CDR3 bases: TGTGCCAGCGGTTTCGGGACAGACTATAATTCACCCCTCCACTTT.

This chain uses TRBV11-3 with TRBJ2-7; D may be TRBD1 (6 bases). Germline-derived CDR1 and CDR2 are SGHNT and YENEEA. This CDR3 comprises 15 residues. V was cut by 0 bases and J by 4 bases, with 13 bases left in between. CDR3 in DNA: TGTGCCAGCAGCTTAGAGTGGGGGCCCCATTACGAGCAGTACTTC. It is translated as CASSLEWGPHYEQYF. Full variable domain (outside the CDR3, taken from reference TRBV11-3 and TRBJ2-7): EAGVVQSPRYKIIEKKQPVAFWCNPISGHNTLYWYLQNLGQGPELLIRYENEEAVDDSQLPKDRFSAERLKGVDSTLKIQPAELGDSAVYLCASSLEWGPHYEQYFGPGTRLTVT.

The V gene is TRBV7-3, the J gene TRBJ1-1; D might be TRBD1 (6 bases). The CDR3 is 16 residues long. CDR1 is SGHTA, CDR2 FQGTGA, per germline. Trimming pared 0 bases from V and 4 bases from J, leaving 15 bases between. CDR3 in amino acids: CASSLTHRVRVTEAFF. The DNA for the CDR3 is TGTGCCAGCAGCTTAACGCACAGGGTGAGAGTCACTGAAGCTTTCTTT.

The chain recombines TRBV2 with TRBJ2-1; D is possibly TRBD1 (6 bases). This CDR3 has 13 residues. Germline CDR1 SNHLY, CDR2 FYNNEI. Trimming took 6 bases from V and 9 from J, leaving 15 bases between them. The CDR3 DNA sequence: TGTGCCAGCAGGGGGGCTGGGTTGGGTGAGCAGTTCTTC. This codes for CASRGAGLGEQFF.

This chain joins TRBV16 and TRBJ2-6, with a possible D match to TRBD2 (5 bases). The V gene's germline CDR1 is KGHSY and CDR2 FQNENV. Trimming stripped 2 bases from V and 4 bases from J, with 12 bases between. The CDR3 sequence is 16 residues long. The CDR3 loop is CASSQRAGMGANVLTF. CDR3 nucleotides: TGTGCCAGCAGCCAAAGGGCCGGGATGGGGGCCAACGTCCTGACTTTC.

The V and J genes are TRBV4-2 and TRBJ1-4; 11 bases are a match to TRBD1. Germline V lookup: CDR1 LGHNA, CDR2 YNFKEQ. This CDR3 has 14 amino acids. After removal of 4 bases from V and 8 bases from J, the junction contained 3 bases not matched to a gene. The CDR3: CASSRDRGNEKLFF. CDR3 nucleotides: TGTGCCAGCAGCCGGGACAGGGGGAACGAAAAACTGTTTTTT.

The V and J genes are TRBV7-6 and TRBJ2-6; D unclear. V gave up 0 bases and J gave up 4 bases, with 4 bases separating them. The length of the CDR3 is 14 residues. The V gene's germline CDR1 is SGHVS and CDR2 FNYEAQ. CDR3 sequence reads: CASSLAAGANVLTF. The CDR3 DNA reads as TGTGCCAGCAGCTTAGCGGCAGGGGCCAACGTCCTGACTTTC.

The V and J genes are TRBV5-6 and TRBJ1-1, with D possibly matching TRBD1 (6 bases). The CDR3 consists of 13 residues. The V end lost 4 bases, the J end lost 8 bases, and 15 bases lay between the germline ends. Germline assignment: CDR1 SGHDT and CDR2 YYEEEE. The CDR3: CASSAGQRMEAFF. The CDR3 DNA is TGTGCCAGCAGCGCTGGACAGCGGATGGAAGCTTTCTTT.

CDR3 DNA sequence: TGTGCCAGCTCACCGCCCAGGGCCGGCACAGATACGCAGTATTTT. Translating it yields CASSPPRAGTDTQYF. The genes are TRBV18 and TRBJ2-3; tentatively, D is TRBD1 (5 bases). The germline CDR1 and CDR2 sequences are KGHSH and LQKENI. The CDR3 contains 15 residues. V was clipped by 3 bases and J by 1 base, with 11 bases between them. Full variable domain (outside the CDR3, taken from reference TRBV18 and TRBJ2-3): NAGVMQNPRHLVRRRGQEARLRCSPMKGHSHVYWYRQLPEEGLKFMVYLQKENIIDESGMPKERFSAEFPKEGPSILRIQQVVRGDSAAYFCASSPPRAGTDTQYFGPGTRLTVL.

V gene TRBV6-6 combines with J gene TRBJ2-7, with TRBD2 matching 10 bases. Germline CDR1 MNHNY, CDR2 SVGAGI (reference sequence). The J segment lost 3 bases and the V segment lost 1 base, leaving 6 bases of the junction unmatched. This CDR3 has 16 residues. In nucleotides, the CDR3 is TGTGCCAGCAGTTACTTCGAGCCTAGCGGGAGCTACGAGCAGTACTTC. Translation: CASSYFEPSGSYEQYF.

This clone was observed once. CDR3 nucleotide sequence: TGTGCCAGCAGCCAGGTGGGCCTACGAGTGGGCTACACCTTC. It specifies CASSQVGLRVGYTF. The chain recombines TRBV16 with TRBJ1-2; D is unresolved. V lost 3 bases and J lost 8, with 16 bases in between. Germline assignment: CDR1 KGHSY and CDR2 FQNENV. This CDR3 spans 14 amino acids.

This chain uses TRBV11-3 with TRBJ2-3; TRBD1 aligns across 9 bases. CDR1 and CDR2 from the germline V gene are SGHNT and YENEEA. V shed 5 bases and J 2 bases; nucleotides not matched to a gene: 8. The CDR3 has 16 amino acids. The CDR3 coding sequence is TGTGCCAGCAGCCTAGGGGACAGGGCTAACACAGATACGCAGTATTTT. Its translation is CASSLGDRANTDTQYF.

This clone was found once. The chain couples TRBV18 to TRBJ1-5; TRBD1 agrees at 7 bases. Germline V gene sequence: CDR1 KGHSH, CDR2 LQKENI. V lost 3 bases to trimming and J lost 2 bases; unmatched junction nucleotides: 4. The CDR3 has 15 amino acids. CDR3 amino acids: CASSPGTGGNQPQHF. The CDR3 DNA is TGTGCCAGCTCACCCGGTACAGGGGGCAATCAGCCCCAGCATTTT.

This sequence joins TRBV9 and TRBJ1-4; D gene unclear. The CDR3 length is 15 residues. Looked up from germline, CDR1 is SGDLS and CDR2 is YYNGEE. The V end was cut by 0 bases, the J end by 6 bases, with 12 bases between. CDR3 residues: CASSVGVSGYEKLFF. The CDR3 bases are TGTGCCAGCAGCGTAGGGGTCTCGGGATATGAAAAACTGTTTTTT.

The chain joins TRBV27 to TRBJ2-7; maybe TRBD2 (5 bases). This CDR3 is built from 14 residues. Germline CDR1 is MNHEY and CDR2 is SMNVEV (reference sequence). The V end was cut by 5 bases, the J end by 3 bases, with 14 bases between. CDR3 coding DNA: TGTGCCAGCAGTCTCAAGGGAGTTGACTACGAGCAGTACTTC. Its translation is CASSLKGVDYEQYF.